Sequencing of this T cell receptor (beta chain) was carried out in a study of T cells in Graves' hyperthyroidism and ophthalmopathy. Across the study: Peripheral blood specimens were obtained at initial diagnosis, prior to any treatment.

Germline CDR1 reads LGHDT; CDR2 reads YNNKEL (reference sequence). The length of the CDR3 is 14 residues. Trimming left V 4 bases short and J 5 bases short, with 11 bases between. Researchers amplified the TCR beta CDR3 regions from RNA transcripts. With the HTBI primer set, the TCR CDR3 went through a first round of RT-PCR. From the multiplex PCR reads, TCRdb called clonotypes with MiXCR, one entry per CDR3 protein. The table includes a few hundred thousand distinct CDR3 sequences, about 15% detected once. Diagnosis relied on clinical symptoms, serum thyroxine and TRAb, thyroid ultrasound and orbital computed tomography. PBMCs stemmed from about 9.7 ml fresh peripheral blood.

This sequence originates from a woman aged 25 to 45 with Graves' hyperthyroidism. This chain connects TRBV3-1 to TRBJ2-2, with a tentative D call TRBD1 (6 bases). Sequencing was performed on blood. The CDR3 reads CASSPYRETGELFF. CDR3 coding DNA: TGTGCCAGCAGCCCCTACAGGGAAACCGGGGAGCTGTTTTTT.